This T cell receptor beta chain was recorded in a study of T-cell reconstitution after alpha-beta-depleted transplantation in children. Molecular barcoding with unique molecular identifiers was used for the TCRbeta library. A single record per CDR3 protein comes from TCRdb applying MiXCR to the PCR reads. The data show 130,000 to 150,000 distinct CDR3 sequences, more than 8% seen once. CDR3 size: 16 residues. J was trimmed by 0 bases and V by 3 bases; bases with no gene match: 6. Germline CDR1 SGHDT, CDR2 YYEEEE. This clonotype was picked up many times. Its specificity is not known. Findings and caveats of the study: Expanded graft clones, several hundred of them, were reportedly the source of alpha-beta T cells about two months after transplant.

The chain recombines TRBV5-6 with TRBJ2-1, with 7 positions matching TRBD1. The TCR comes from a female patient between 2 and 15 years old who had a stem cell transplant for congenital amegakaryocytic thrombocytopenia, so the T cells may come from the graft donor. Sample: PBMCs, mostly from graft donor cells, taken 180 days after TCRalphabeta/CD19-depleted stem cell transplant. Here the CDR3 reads CASSWMGQSSYNEQFF. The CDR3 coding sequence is TGTGCCAGCAGCTGGATGGGACAGAGCTCCTACAATGAGCAGTTCTTC.